Below are 21 T cell receptor beta chains sequenced from a single sample in a study of lymphopenia after photon versus proton radiotherapy. Using immunoSEQ multiplex PCR, the repertoire was profiled, and TCRdb retains in-frame clones only, with some absent. The sample has about 39,000 clones; approximately 90% are singletons. This specimen was peripheral blood, taken from a patient treated with photon-based radiotherapy. The source of these receptors is a man aged 55 to 69 with cholangiocarcinoma.

V gene TRBV6-1 combines with J gene TRBJ1-2, with TRBD1 as a possible D gene (5 bases). The CDR3 is 15 residues long. Germline CDR1 reads MNHNS; CDR2 reads SASEGT. Trimming stripped 4 bases from V and 4 bases from J, with 16 bases between. CDR3 sequence reads: CASSGGDGASYGYTF. In nucleotides, the CDR3 is TGTGCCAGCAGTGGAGGGGACGGTGCCTCCTATGGCTACACCTTC.

V and J are TRBV7-9 and TRBJ1-1; D is unresolved. The germline V gene has CDR1 SEHNR and CDR2 FQNEAQ (reference sequence). Between the trimmed V and J ends, which lost 5 bases and 10 bases, there was a span of 11 bases. The CDR3 covers 11 residues. CDR3 DNA sequence: TGTGCCAGCAGCCTCGAGCCGGTAGCTTTCTTT. This codes for CASSLEPVAFF. The full variable domain, its missing parts supplied by reference TRBV7-9 and TRBJ1-1, is DTGVSQNPRHKITKRGQNVTFRCDPISEHNRLYWYRQTLGQGPEFLTYFQNEAQLEKSRLLSDRFSAERPKGSFSTLEIQRTEQGDSAMYLCASSLEPVAFFGQGTRLTVV.

The rearrangement links TRBV27 to TRBJ2-7; D gene uncertain. Germline assignment: CDR1 MNHEY and CDR2 SMNVEV (reference sequence). This CDR3 is 14 amino acids long. Deletions cut 0 bases from V and 3 bases from J, with 9 bases between. CDR3 bases: TGTGCCAGCAGTTTATCCCCGGACGGCTACGAGCAGTACTTC. The encoded protein is CASSLSPDGYEQYF.

This clone has just one count. The chain has TRBV9 and TRBJ1-5; D is unclear. V was shortened by 0 bases and J by 3 bases, with 13 bases between the two germline ends. Per germline, CDR1 SGDLS and CDR2 YYNGEE. The CDR3 is made up of 16 amino acids. CDR3 DNA: TGTGCCAGCAGCGTAGAGGAGTGGGGTATCAATCAGCCCCAGCATTTT. Translating it yields CASSVEEWGINQPQHF.

The J gene is TRBJ1-1, the V gene TRBV5-5, with unresolved D. V was cut by 4 bases and J by 0 bases, with 13 bases left in between. The germline gives CDR1 SGHKS, CDR2 YYEKEE (reference sequence). The CDR3 has 15 amino acids. The CDR3 protein is CASSPGRVMNTEAFF. The DNA of the CDR3 is TGTGCCAGCAGCCCAGGACGGGTGATGAACACTGAAGCTTTCTTT.

This rearrangement joins TRBV19 to TRBJ1-1; 7 nucleotides line up with TRBD1. The ends lost 5 bases at V and 8 bases at J; junction bases unmatched: 11. The CDR3 has 14 residues. Germline-derived CDR1 and CDR2 are LNHDA and SQIVND (reference sequence). CDR3 coding DNA: TGTGCCAGTAGTCTTCTAGGGGGCACTGGCGAAGCTTTCTTT. This codes for CASSLLGGTGEAFF.

The J gene is TRBJ1-6, the V gene TRBV28; TRBD1 matches 8 bases. Germline loops: CDR1 MDHEN, CDR2 SYDVKM. The CDR3 totals 17 residues. The trim removed 2 bases at V and 7 bases at J, leaving 10 bases unmatched. CDR3 loop: CASSLGGQVLPNSPLHF. The CDR3, as DNA: TGTGCCAGCAGTTTAGGGGGACAGGTTCTACCAAATTCACCCCTCCACTTT.

The chain couples TRBV7-9 to TRBJ1-3, with 7 nucleotides matching TRBD1. V lost 4 bases and J lost 7; bases outside the gene matches: 4. Germline lookup yields CDR1 SEHNR and CDR2 FQNEAQ (reference sequence). This CDR3 has 13 amino acids. The CDR3 DNA follows: TGTGCCAGCAGCTCGGGACAGTATAACACCATATATTTT. Its translation is CASSSGQYNTIYF.

V gene TRBV6-5 combines with J gene TRBJ2-7; 9 bases map to TRBD1. V was clipped by 5 bases and J by 6 bases; unmatched bases: 8. From germline, CDR1 is MNHEY and CDR2 SVGAGI. The CDR3 is 14 amino acids. The CDR3 sequence: CASSTMGQGGEQYF. CDR3 nucleotides: TGTGCCAGCAGTACCATGGGACAGGGTGGCGAGCAGTACTTC.

V and J are TRBV18 and TRBJ1-2; no definite D call. This CDR3 is built from 14 residues. Trimming pared 6 bases from V and 4 bases from J, leaving 15 bases between. Germline CDR1 is KGHSH and CDR2 is LQKENI. The CDR3 sequence is CASSPSSESYGYTF. In DNA form, the CDR3 reads TGTGCCAGCTCCCCTAGTTCTGAGAGCTATGGCTACACCTTC.

This chain connects TRBV7-6 to TRBJ2-1; a possible D gene is TRBD1 (6 bases). Trimming pared 5 bases from V and 0 bases from J, leaving 14 bases between. This CDR3 is 16 amino acids long. Germline V CDR1 and CDR2: SGHVS, FNYEAQ. CDR3 sequence reads: CASSPTGLSSYNEQFF. CDR3 nucleotides: TGTGCCAGCAGCCCGACAGGCCTTAGCTCCTACAATGAGCAGTTCTTC. Looking up the rest from reference TRBV7-6 and TRBJ2-1 gives the full variable domain: GAGVSQSPRYKVTKRGQDVALRCDPISGHVSLYWYRQALGQGPEFLTYFNYEAQQDKSGLPNDRFSAERPEGSISTLTIQRTEQRDSAMYRCASSPTGLSSYNEQFFGPGTRLTVL.

This chain connects TRBV4-3 to TRBJ1-1, with 8 nucleotides matching TRBD1. The CDR3 is 17 residues long. Germline trimming cut 3 bases from V and 1 base from J; bases unmatched to any gene: 10. Germline values: CDR1 LGHNA, CDR2 YSLEER. CDR3 DNA: TGCGCCAGCAGCCAGCAGGGGGCCTTGGGACAGAACACTGAAGCTTTCTTT. This codes for CASSQQGALGQNTEAFF.

This chain joins TRBV7-8 and TRBJ2-7; no clear D gene. V lost 5 bases to trimming and J lost 3 bases, with 14 bases between them. This CDR3 is 14 amino acids long. The germline V gene has CDR1 SGHVS and CDR2 FQNEAQ. DNA of the CDR3: TGTGCCAGCAGCCTACCAGGTGGGGACTACGAGCAGTACTTC. Translation gives CASSLPGGDYEQYF.

The V and J genes are TRBV28 and TRBJ1-5; D may be TRBD1 (5 bases). CDR3 length equals 15 residues. CDR1 MDHEN and CDR2 SYDVKM come from the germline V gene. The V and J ends lost 1 base and 8 bases respectively, with 15 bases between them. CDR3 protein: CASSLSGLRFEPQHF. The CDR3 DNA reads TGTGCCAGCAGTTTATCAGGGCTCCGTTTTGAGCCCCAGCATTTT. The full variable domain, with the rest looked up from reference TRBV28 and TRBJ1-5, is DVKVTQSSRYLVKRTGEKVFLECVQDMDHENMFWYRQDPGLGLRLIYFSYDVKMKEKGDIPEGYSVSREKKERFSLILESASTNQTSMYLCASSLSGLRFEPQHFGDGTRLSIL.

The chain is built from TRBV18 and TRBJ2-7, with TRBD1 matching 8 bases. CDR3 length equals 12 residues. V dropped 5 bases and J dropped 7; count of bases not matched to a gene: 4. Germline CDR1 reads KGHSH; CDR2 reads LQKENI. The CDR3 loop reads CASSRTGSEQYF. In nucleotides, the CDR3 is TGTGCCAGCTCAAGGACAGGGAGTGAGCAGTACTTC.

This chain uses TRBV4-1 with TRBJ2-2; 8 positions agree with TRBD2. Looked up from germline, CDR1 is MGHRA and CDR2 is YSYEKL. The CDR3 contains 15 residues. J was trimmed by 7 bases and V by 1 base; bases with no gene match: 5. The CDR3, as DNA: TGCGCCAGCAGCCAAGCGGGGGGGCCGTACGGGGAGCTGTTTTTT. This translates into CASSQAGGPYGELFF.

The V call is TRBV5-1, the J call TRBJ2-6; D perhaps matches TRBD2 (5 bases). V was trimmed by 2 bases and J by 0 bases, leaving 12 bases between them. CDR1 and CDR2 (germline): SGHRS, YFSETQ. The CDR3 covers 17 residues. CDR3 loop: CASSFALGGSGANVLTF. DNA of the CDR3: TGCGCCAGCAGCTTTGCGTTAGGAGGCTCTGGGGCCAACGTCCTGACTTTC.

This clone was observed a single time. Here the CDR3 reads CASSAGGLTEAFF. Here the CDR3 DNA reads TGTGCCAGCAGCGCAGGGGGCCTCACTGAAGCTTTCTTT. The genes are TRBV5-5 and TRBJ1-1, with 8 bases fitting TRBD1. Germline CDR1 is SGHKS and CDR2 is YYEKEE (reference sequence). The V segment lost 4 bases and the J segment 4 bases; nucleotides outside the gene matches: 3. The CDR3 sequence is 13 residues long.

The chain carries TRBV28 and TRBJ2-5; unclear D gene. The closer fit of TRBJ2-7 to the DNA end suggests the J call may be wrong. The V gene's germline CDR1 is MDHEN and CDR2 SYDVKM. The CDR3 is 13 residues long. CDR3 sequence reads: CASSAWKGYEQYF. CDR3 nucleotides: TGTGCCAGCAGTGCATGGAAGGGCTACGAGCAGTACTTC.

The V call is TRBV10-3, the J call TRBJ2-6, with D tentatively TRBD1 (6 bases). CDR3 length equals 16 residues. Trimming removed 7 bases from V and 0 bases from J, with 13 bases in between. From germline, CDR1 is ENHRY and CDR2 SYGVKD. This CDR3 is CAITGTGSSGANVLTF. CDR3 coding DNA: TGTGCCATCACCGGCACAGGGAGCTCTGGGGCCAACGTCCTGACTTTC.

This clone has only one observation. The rearrangement joins TRBV11-3 to TRBJ2-7; no clear D. CDR1 is SGHNT, CDR2 YENEEA, per germline. The CDR3 loop spans 13 amino acids. Deletions cut 2 bases from V and 6 bases from J, with 11 bases between. The CDR3 reads CASSLKVLGEQYF. In DNA form, the CDR3 reads TGTGCCAGCAGCTTAAAAGTTCTGGGCGAGCAGTACTTC.